The 7 T cell receptor beta chains given below trace back to one sample, sequenced in a study of CD8+ T cells in alopecia areata. In each case, RNA was isolated and then reverse transcribed into cDNA as the sequencing template. Assay: immunoSEQ multiplex PCR; the TCRdb copy retains only in-frame clones and omits some. The sample yields about 42,000 clones, 80% to 95% seen once. Treatment defined: oral pan-JAK inhibitor, 5-10 mg twice daily. The material was CD8+ T cells sorted from blood, obtained at week 24, from a patient treated with tofacitinib. The receptor source for this set is a human donor with alopecia areata.

This chain links TRBV28 with TRBJ2-3; D remains ambiguous. The V gene lost 5 bases and the J gene lost 2 bases, with 8 bases spanning the gap. CDR1 is MDHEN, CDR2 SYDVKM, per germline. The CDR3 length is 13 residues. In DNA, the CDR3 is TGTGCCAGCAGTCTCGTCGACACAGATACGCAGTATTTT. Protein sequence: CASSLVDTDTQYF.

The rearrangement uses TRBV25-1 and TRBJ2-5, with 8 bases fitting TRBD1. The CDR3 consists of 17 residues. Germline CDR1 is MGHDK and CDR2 is SYGVNS. Germline trimming cut 4 bases from V and 5 bases from J; bases unmatched to any gene: 15. CDR3 nucleotides: TGTGCCAGCAGTGTTCAGACCTACAGGGGGATGGGGGAGACCCAGTACTTC. Translated, it gives CASSVQTYRGMGETQYF.

The rearrangement joins TRBV29-1 to TRBJ2-1; 7 nucleotides align to TRBD2. V lost 4 bases, J lost 9 bases, and 21 bases stayed unmatched. This CDR3 contains 17 residues. Looked up from germline, CDR1 is SQVTM and CDR2 is ANQGSEA. DNA for the CDR3: TGCAGCGTTGTATCGCTAGGGGAGGGCCCTGGGGGTGGTGAGCAGTTCTTC. Translating gives CSVVSLGEGPGGGEQFF.

V gene TRBV4-3 combines with J gene TRBJ1-2; D is uncertain. Germline V gene data show CDR1 as LGHNA and CDR2 as YSLEER. This CDR3 is 17 amino acids long. V gave up 0 bases and J gave up 8 bases, with 22 bases separating them. CDR3 sequence: CASSQDRPPRPEGGYTF. The CDR3 coding sequence is TGCGCCAGCAGCCAAGATAGACCCCCTCGACCGGAGGGCGGCTACACCTTC.

This clone was counted a single time. The chain recombines TRBV28 with TRBJ2-7; D is uncertain. Germline V gene lookup returns CDR1 MDHEN and CDR2 SYDVKM. The CDR3 is 17 residues long. Trimming removed 3 bases at V and 4 bases at J, with 22 bases between. This CDR3 is CASSFNFGSLPPYEQYF. The CDR3 DNA sequence: TGTGCCAGCAGTTTCAACTTTGGCTCATTACCCCCTTACGAGCAGTACTTC.

The genes are TRBV7-8 and TRBJ2-2, with 8 bases lining up with TRBD1. Trimming cost V 0 bases and J 4 bases; bases outside gene matches: 4. This CDR3 has 16 amino acids. Germline lookup yields CDR1 SGHVS and CDR2 FQNEAQ. The CDR3 sequence is CASSLARDRSTGELFF. Here the CDR3 DNA reads TGTGCCAGCAGCTTAGCCCGGGACAGGTCCACCGGGGAGCTGTTTTTT. Together with reference TRBV7-8 and TRBJ2-2, the CDR3 gives the full variable domain: GAGVSQSPRYKVAKRGQDVALRCDPISGHVSLFWYQQALGQGPEFLTYFQNEAQLDKSGLPSDRFFAERPEGSVSTLKIQRTQQEDSAVYLCASSLARDRSTGELFFGEGSRLTVL.

The V call is TRBV15, the J call TRBJ2-7; 10 bases agree with TRBD1. The junction had 6 bases not matched to a gene; V was cut back by 1 base and J by 0 bases. Germline V lookup: CDR1 LNHNV, CDR2 YYDKDF (reference sequence). CDR3 size: 17 residues. Here the CDR3 DNA reads TGTGCCACCAGCAGAGGACAGGGACAGGGGCTCTCCTACGAGCAGTACTTC. Encoded protein: CATSRGQGQGLSYEQYF.